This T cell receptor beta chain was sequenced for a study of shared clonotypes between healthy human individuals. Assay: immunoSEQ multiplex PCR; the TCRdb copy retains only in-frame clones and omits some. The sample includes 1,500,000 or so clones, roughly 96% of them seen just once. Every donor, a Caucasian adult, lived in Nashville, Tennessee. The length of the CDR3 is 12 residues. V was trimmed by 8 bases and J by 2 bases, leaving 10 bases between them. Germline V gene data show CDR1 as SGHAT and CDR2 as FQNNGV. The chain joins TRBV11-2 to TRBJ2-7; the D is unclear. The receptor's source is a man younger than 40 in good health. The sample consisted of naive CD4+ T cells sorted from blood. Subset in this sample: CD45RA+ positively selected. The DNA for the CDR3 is TGTGCCAGCGCCAAAAATCCCTACGAGCAGTACTTC. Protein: CASAKNPYEQYF.